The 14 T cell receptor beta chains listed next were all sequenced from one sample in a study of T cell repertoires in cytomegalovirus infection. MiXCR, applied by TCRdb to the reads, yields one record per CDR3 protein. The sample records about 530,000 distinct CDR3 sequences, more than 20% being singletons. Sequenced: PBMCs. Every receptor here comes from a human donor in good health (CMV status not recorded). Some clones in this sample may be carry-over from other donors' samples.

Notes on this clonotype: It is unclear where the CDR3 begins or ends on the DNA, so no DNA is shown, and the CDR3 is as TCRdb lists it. CDR3 region: CASSSSGAGYGYTF. V is TRBV28 and J is TRBJ1-2; the D call TRBD1 from the table was never checked on the DNA. Germline loops: CDR1 MDHEN, CDR2 SYDVKM. The CDR3 contains 14 residues when both ends are counted.

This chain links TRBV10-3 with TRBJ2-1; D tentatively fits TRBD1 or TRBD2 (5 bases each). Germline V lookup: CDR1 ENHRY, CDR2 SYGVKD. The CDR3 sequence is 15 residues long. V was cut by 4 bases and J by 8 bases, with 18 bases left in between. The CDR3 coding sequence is TGTGCCATCAGTGCCCGGGACCTGAATACAGATGAGCAGTTCTTC. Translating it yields CAISARDLNTDEQFF.

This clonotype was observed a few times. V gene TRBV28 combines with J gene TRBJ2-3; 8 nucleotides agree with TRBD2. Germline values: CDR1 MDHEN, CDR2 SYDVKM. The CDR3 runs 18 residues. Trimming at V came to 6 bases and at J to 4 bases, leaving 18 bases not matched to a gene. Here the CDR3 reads CASSFSLRREEAADTQYF. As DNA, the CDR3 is TGTGCCAGCAGCTTCTCACTCCGGCGGGAGGAGGCGGCAGATACGCAGTATTTT.

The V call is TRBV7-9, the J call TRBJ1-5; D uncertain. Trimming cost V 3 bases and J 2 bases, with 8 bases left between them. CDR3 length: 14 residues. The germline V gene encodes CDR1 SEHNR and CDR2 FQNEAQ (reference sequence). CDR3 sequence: CASSFGIGNQPQHF. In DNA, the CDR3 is TGTGCCAGCAGCTTTGGTATTGGCAATCAGCCCCAGCATTTT.

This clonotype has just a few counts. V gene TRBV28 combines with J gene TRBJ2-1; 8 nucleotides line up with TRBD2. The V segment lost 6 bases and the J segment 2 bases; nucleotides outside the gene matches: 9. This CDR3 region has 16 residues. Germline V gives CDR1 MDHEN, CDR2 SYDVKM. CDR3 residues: CASSPTLGGAYNEQFF. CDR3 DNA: TGTGCCAGCAGCCCCACCCTCGGGGGGGCCTACAATGAGCAGTTCTTC.

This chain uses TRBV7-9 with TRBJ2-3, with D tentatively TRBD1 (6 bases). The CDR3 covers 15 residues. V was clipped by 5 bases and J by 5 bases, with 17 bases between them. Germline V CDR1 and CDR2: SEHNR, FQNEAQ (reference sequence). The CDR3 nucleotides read TGTGCCAGCAGCCCGACAGGCGGATCGGGAGATACGCAGTATTTT. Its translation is CASSPTGGSGDTQYF.

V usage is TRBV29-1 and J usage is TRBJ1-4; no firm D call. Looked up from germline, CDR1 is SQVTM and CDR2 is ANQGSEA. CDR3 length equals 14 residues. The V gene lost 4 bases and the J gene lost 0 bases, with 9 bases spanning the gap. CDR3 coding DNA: TGCAGCGTTGGAAAGGGAACAACTAATGAAAAACTGTTTTTT. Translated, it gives CSVGKGTTNEKLFF.

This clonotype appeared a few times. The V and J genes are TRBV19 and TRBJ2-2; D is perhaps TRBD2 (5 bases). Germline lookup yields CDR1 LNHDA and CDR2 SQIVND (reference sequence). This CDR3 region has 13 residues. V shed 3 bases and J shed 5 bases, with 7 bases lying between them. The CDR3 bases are TGTGCCAGTAGTATTCGGGGTACCGGGGAGCTGTTTTTT. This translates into CASSIRGTGELFF.

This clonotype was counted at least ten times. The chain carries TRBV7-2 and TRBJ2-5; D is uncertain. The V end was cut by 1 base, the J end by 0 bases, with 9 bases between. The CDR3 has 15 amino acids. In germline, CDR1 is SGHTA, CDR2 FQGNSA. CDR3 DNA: TGTGCCAGCAGCTTAGATCCGGTAAACCAAGAGACCCAGTACTTC. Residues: CASSLDPVNQETQYF.

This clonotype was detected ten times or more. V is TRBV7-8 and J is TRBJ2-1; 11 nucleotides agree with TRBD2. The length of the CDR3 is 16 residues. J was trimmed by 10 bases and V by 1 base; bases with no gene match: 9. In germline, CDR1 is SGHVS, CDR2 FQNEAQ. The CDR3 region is CASSLGVAGGPQEQFF. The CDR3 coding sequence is TGTGCCAGCAGCTTAGGCGTAGCGGGAGGGCCCCAGGAGCAGTTCTTC.

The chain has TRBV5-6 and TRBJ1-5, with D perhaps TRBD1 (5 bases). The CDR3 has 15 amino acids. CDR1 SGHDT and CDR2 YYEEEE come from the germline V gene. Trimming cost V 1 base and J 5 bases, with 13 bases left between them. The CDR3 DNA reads TGTGCCAGCAGCTTGAAGGGGATCGTTGATCAGCCCCAGCATTTT. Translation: CASSLKGIVDQPQHF. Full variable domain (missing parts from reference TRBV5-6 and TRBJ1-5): DAGVTQSPTHLIKTRGQQVTLRCSPKSGHDTVSWYQQALGQGPQFIFQYYEEEERQRGNFPDRFSGHQFPNYSSELNVNALLLGDSALYLCASSLKGIVDQPQHFGDGTRLSIL.

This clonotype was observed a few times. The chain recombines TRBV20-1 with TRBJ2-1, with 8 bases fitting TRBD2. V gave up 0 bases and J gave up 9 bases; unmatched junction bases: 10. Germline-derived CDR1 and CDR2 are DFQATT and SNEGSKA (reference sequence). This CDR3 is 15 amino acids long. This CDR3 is CSARDGGLGRSEQFF. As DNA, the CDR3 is TGCAGTGCTAGAGATGGGGGACTAGGGCGAAGTGAGCAGTTCTTC.

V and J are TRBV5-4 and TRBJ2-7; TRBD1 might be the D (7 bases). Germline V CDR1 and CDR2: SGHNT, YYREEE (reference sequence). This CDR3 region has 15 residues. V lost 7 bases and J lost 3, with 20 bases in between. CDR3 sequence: CASAQGGGVNYEQYF. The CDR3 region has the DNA TGTGCCAGCGCCCAAGGGGGCGGGGTGAACTACGAGCAGTACTTC. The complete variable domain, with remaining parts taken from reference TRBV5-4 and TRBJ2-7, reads ETGVTQSPTHLIKTRGQQVTLRCSSQSGHNTVSWYQQALGQGPQFIFQYYREEENGRGNFPPRFSGLQFPNYSSELNVNALELDDSALYLCASAQGGGVNYEQYFGPGTRLTVT.

CDR3 protein: CASSYRAGGNSYNEQFF. CDR3 DNA sequence: TGTGCCAGCAGTTATCGTGCTGGCGGGAACTCCTACAATGAGCAGTTCTTC. This rearrangement joins TRBV6-2 or TRBV6-3 to TRBJ2-1; weak D call: TRBD2 (6 bases). V lost 3 bases and J 0 bases, leaving 15 bases between the germline ends. Germline CDR1 MNHEY, CDR2 SVGEGT. CDR3 size: 17 residues.